Sequencing of this TCR beta chain was carried out in a study of T-cell reconstitution after alpha-beta-depleted transplantation in children. Whole-study results and caveats: Fresh T-cell production supplied most of the T-cell counts and diversity seen one year after transplant. Expanded clones from the graft, numbering several hundred, reportedly supplied alpha-beta T cells about two months after transplant. Recipient T cells and thymic progenitors that survived gave rise to the high TCRbeta diversity observed at day 60 in some patients.

The table lists this clonotype with many counts. Its matching antigen is unknown. Germline V gene sequence: CDR1 DFQATT, CDR2 SNEGSKA (reference sequence). The V segment lost 3 bases and the J segment 8 bases; nucleotides outside the gene matches: 12. CDR3 length: 15 amino acids. As it was prepared, the TCRbeta library received unique molecular identifiers. TCRdb fed the PCR reads into MiXCR, producing one record per CDR3 protein. The sample lists around 440,000 distinct CDR3 sequences; 10% to 13% were seen once. Sequences were derived from PBMCs, sampled before TCRalphabeta/CD19-depleted stem cell transplant. This clonotype was obtained from a child aged 2 to 10 with inherited bone marrow failure, due to receive a stem cell transplant. V and J are TRBV20-1 and TRBJ2-1; 8 bases line up with TRBD2. CDR3 in DNA: TGCAGTGCTAGGTCCCCGCGGGAGGCCGTCCATGAGCAGTTCTTC. Translated: CSARSPREAVHEQFF.